Listed below are T cell receptor beta chains from one sample, sequenced in a study of T cell responses to AZD1222 COVID-19 vaccine. Method: immunoSEQ multiplex PCR; TCRdb's copy keeps in-frame clones and lacks some. The table shows 160,000 or so clones, with around nine tenths occurring only once. The source material was peripheral blood, sampled 28 days after the second AZD1222 dose. The receptor set was obtained from an adult who received the AZD1222 COVID-19 vaccine. The CDR3 runs from the conserved cysteine through the conserved F or W. Each record gives: clone size, V gene, D gene, J gene, CDR3 protein, CDR3 DNA. A D gene is named only where the DNA matches it firmly. Rows give clone size only sometimes, using once, few, many, or a class for an expanded clone.

.	TRBV6-5	.	TRBJ1-6	CASKRAYNSPLHF	TGTGCCAGCAAGAGAGCTTATAATTCACCCCTCCACTTT
.	TRBV30	.	TRBJ1-2	CAWSSNTVNYGYTF	TGTGCCTGGAGCAGTAACACAGTGAACTATGGCTACACCTTC
.	TRBV9	.	TRBJ2-2	CASSELNTGELFF	TGTGCCAGCAGCGAACTGAACACCGGGGAGCTGTTTTTT
once	TRBV6-6	.	TRBJ2-7	CASSYSIEEQYF	TGTGCCAGCAGTTACTCGATTGAGGAGCAGTACTTC
.	TRBV3-1/TRBV3-2	TRBD1	TRBJ1-3	CASSKPPGQGLTPSGNTIYF	TGTGCCAGCAGCAAACCCCCCGGACAGGGACTTACACCCTCTGGAAACACCATATATTTT
.	TRBV10-3	TRBD1	TRBJ1-5	CAISDPGQGFQSYSNQPQHF	TGTGCCATCAGTGACCCGGGACAGGGGTTCCAATCATATAGCAATCAGCCCCAGCATTTT
.	TRBV14	.	TRBJ1-1	CASSQGRGTNTEAFF	TGTGCCAGCAGCCAAGGTCGGGGTACGAACACTGAAGCTTTCTTT
few	TRBV7-2	.	TRBJ1-6	CASNLLRGPLHF	TGTGCCAGCAACCTCCTAAGGGGTCCCCTCCACTTT
.	TRBV11-3	.	TRBJ1-5	CASSLNPAGDQPQHF	TGTGCCAGCAGCTTGAACCCGGCAGGGGATCAGCCCCAGCATTTT
.	TRBV29-1	TRBD1	TRBJ1-1	CSVEDLPRTGSIPMNTEAFF	TGCAGCGTTGAAGATCTTCCCCGGACAGGGTCAATCCCCATGAACACTGAAGCTTTCTTT
.	TRBV19	TRBD2	TRBJ2-3	CASRTSGRPDTQYF	TGTGCCAGTAGGACTAGCGGGAGGCCAGATACGCAGTATTTT
.	TRBV7-9	.	TRBJ2-1	CASSLRNYNNEQFF	TGTGCCAGCAGCCTCCGGAACTACAACAATGAGCAGTTCTTC
.	TRBV3-1/TRBV3-2	.	TRBJ2-3	CASSQEKGGDTDTQYF	TGTGCCAGCAGCCAAGAAAAGGGCGGGGACACAGATACGCAGTATTTT